These T cell receptor beta chains were read from a single sample in a study of radiation and T cells in renal cell carcinoma. TCRdb's table, derived via immunoSEQ multiplex PCR, lists solely in-frame clones and lacks some. Of about 43,000 clones listed, around four fifths are singletons. This specimen was blood, taken from a patient whose treatment included radiotherapy and nephrectomy. The origin of the receptors is a woman aged 70-85 years with renal cell carcinoma. Both conserved end residues are part of each CDR3. Fields, in order: D gene, V gene, J gene, clone size, CDR3 protein, CDR3 DNA. A D gene is named only where the DNA matches it firmly. Size tells how often a clone was seen (once, few, many) or the class of an expanded clone, and some rows leave it out.

d_call: -; v_call: TRBV6-1; j_call: TRBJ1-1; clone_size: -; cdr3_aa: CASRPGQNTEAFF; cdr3_nt: TGTGCCAGCAGGCCCGGACAAAACACTGAAGCTTTCTTT
d_call: -; v_call: TRBV5-1; j_call: TRBJ1-1; clone_size: -; cdr3_aa: CASSKGRDTEAFF; cdr3_nt: TGCGCCAGCAGTAAGGGCCGAGACACTGAAGCTTTCTTT
d_call: TRBD1; v_call: TRBV27; j_call: TRBJ1-2; clone_size: -; cdr3_aa: CATATTRQGFYGYTF; cdr3_nt: TGTGCCACCGCGACAACCCGACAGGGCTTCTATGGCTACACCTTC
d_call: -; v_call: TRBV7-7; j_call: TRBJ1-1; clone_size: -; cdr3_aa: CATTLYSWAHTEAFF; cdr3_nt: TGTGCCACCACCCTGTATTCATGGGCGCACACTGAAGCTTTCTTT
d_call: -; v_call: TRBV30; j_call: TRBJ2-7; clone_size: -; cdr3_aa: CAWSSSRGSAFRGEQYF; cdr3_nt: TGTGCCTGGAGTTCTAGTAGGGGCAGCGCCTTTCGGGGCGAGCAGTACTTC
d_call: -; v_call: TRBV7-9; j_call: TRBJ2-3; clone_size: -; cdr3_aa: CASSFRGGLTTSTDTQYF; cdr3_nt: TGTGCCAGCAGCTTCCGCGGCGGGTTAACCACTAGCACAGATACGCAGTATTTT
d_call: TRBD1; v_call: TRBV7-2; j_call: TRBJ2-7; clone_size: few; cdr3_aa: CASSSDRSYEQYF; cdr3_nt: TGTGCCAGCAGCTCGGACAGGAGCTACGAGCAGTACTTC
d_call: -; v_call: TRBV6-1; j_call: TRBJ2-7; clone_size: -; cdr3_aa: CASSEGGDGYEQYF; cdr3_nt: TGTGCCAGCAGTGAAGGGGGGGACGGCTACGAGCAGTACTTC
d_call: -; v_call: TRBV18; j_call: TRBJ2-4; clone_size: -; cdr3_aa: CASSPFVDRTKNIQYF; cdr3_nt: TGTGCCAGCTCACCGTTTGTTGACAGAACCAAAAACATTCAGTACTTC
d_call: -; v_call: TRBV18; j_call: TRBJ2-4; clone_size: -; cdr3_aa: CASSPVEGDSIQYF; cdr3_nt: TGTGCCAGCTCCCCGGTCGAGGGGGATAGCATTCAGTACTTC
d_call: TRBD2; v_call: TRBV5-4; j_call: TRBJ2-5; clone_size: -; cdr3_aa: CASSLATSYVNQETQYF; cdr3_nt: TGTGCCAGCAGCTTGGCGACTAGCTACGTTAACCAAGAGACCCAGTACTTC
d_call: -; v_call: TRBV10-3; j_call: TRBJ2-1; clone_size: -; cdr3_aa: CAIGLGSGGHEQFF; cdr3_nt: TGTGCCATCGGGCTTGGGTCTGGCGGGCATGAGCAGTTCTTC
d_call: -; v_call: TRBV6-5; j_call: TRBJ2-7; clone_size: -; cdr3_aa: CASAAASSYEQYF; cdr3_nt: TGTGCCAGCGCGGCGGCTTCTTCCTACGAGCAGTACTTC
d_call: -; v_call: TRBV4-1; j_call: TRBJ2-3; clone_size: -; cdr3_aa: CASSQGARPSDTQYF; cdr3_nt: TGCGCCAGCAGCCAAGGGGCTAGACCATCAGATACGCAGTATTTT
d_call: -; v_call: TRBV19; j_call: TRBJ1-1; clone_size: few; cdr3_aa: CASTAFTGNTEAFF; cdr3_nt: TGTGCCAGTACCGCCTTCACAGGGAACACTGAAGCTTTCTTT
d_call: TRBD2; v_call: TRBV4-2; j_call: TRBJ2-1; clone_size: few; cdr3_aa: CASSHGLAVDNEQFF; cdr3_nt: TGTGCCAGCAGCCACGGACTAGCGGTCGACAATGAGCAGTTCTTC
d_call: TRBD2; v_call: TRBV2; j_call: TRBJ2-1; clone_size: -; cdr3_aa: CAGLRLASGNEQFF; cdr3_nt: TGTGCCGGCCTACGACTGGCTAGCGGAAATGAGCAGTTCTTC